Listed here are 8 T cell receptor beta chains from one sample, sequenced in a study of blood T cell repertoires in COVID-19. Sequencing used immunoSEQ multiplex PCR; TCRdb keeps in-frame clones, though not all of them. This table has 150,000 to 200,000 clones, roughly 86% appearing once. Sequenced sample: peripheral blood. These receptors were obtained from a man in his sixties or seventies with acute or convalescent COVID-19.

The V gene is TRBV6-5, the J gene TRBJ1-1, with 11 bases fitting TRBD1. This CDR3 comprises 15 residues. Germline CDR1 MNHEY, CDR2 SVGAGI. V was pared by 6 bases and J by 4 bases, with 7 bases of the junction left unmatched. The CDR3 is CASRVRDRGTTEAFF. Here the CDR3 DNA reads TGTGCCAGCAGGGTCCGGGACAGGGGGACCACTGAAGCTTTCTTT.

The chain is built from TRBV27 and TRBJ2-3; D remains unclear. The CDR3 is 15 amino acids. Germline assignment: CDR1 MNHEY and CDR2 SMNVEV (reference sequence). Trimming stripped 3 bases from V and 6 bases from J, with 16 bases between. CDR3 nucleotides: TGTGCCAGCAGTTTCCTAGGCCAGAACGCTGATACGCAGTATTTT. This encodes CASSFLGQNADTQYF.

The J gene is TRBJ2-7, the V gene TRBV7-3; maybe TRBD2 (6 bases). V lost 2 bases and J lost 5, with 13 bases in between. Germline V gives CDR1 SGHTA, CDR2 FQGTGA. The CDR3 sequence is 14 residues long. CDR3 sequence reads: CASSLVGGSHEQYF. The DNA for the CDR3 is TGTGCCAGCAGCTTAGTCGGGGGATCCCACGAGCAGTACTTC.

This chain connects TRBV24-1 to TRBJ2-7; D perhaps matches TRBD1 (7 bases). Trimming pared 6 bases from V and 6 bases from J, leaving 17 bases between. The V gene's germline CDR1 is KGHDR and CDR2 SFDVKD. CDR3 size: 14 residues. The CDR3 DNA sequence: TGTGCCACCAGTTCTTGGGCAGGGGGAGGCGAGCAGTACTTC. As protein: CATSSWAGGGEQYF.

The chain carries TRBV18 and TRBJ2-7; 8 bases map to TRBD1. The CDR3 loop spans 17 amino acids. The junction had 20 bases not matched to a gene; V was cut back by 6 bases and J by 7 bases. Germline V gene lookup returns CDR1 KGHSH and CDR2 LQKENI. The CDR3, as DNA: TGTGCCAGCTCTCGAAATTCCCCCGGGACAGGCGGAGGGGAGCAGTACTTC. Translating it yields CASSRNSPGTGGGEQYF.

In this sample, this clone turned up once. The junction shows a germline mismatch at one end, possibly a read error. This chain connects TRBV6-4 to TRBJ2-6; TRBD1 matches 12 bases. This CDR3 has 18 amino acids. CDR1 is MRHNA, CDR2 SNTAGT, per germline. The CDR3 loop reads CASSPRGQGASRANVLTF. The CDR3 DNA reads TGTGCCAGCAGCCCAAGGGGACAGGGGGCCTCTCGGGCCAACGTCCTGACTTTC.

This chain uses TRBV15 with TRBJ2-7; tentative D call: TRBD2 (5 bases). Germline loops: CDR1 LNHNV, CDR2 YYDKDF (reference sequence). V lost 5 bases and J 6 bases, leaving 8 bases between the germline ends. The CDR3 is 11 residues long. CDR3 DNA: TGTGCCACCAGCCGGGCGGGCGAGCAGTACTTC. Its translation is CATSRAGEQYF.

This sequence joins TRBV19 and TRBJ2-1; tentatively, D is TRBD2 (5 bases). This CDR3 comprises 13 residues. Trimming took off 6 bases at V and 4 bases at J, with 10 bases between the two ends. The germline CDR1 and CDR2 sequences are LNHDA and SQIVND (reference sequence). The CDR3 DNA sequence: TGTGCCAGTAGGGGAGAGGGATACAATGAGCAGTTCTTC. It yields the protein CASRGEGYNEQFF.